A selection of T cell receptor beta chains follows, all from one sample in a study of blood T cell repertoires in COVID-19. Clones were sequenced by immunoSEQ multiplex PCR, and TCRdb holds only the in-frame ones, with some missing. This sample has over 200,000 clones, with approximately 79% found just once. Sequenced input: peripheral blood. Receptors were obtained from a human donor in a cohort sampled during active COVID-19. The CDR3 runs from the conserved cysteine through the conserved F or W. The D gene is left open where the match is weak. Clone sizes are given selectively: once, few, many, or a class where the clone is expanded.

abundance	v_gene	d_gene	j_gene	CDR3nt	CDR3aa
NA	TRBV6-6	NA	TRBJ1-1	TGTGCCAGCAGTTACTCACCCCTAGACAACACTGAAGCTTTCTTT	CASSYSPLDNTEAFF
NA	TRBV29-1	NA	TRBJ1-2	TGCAGCGTTGTTTTTCGGGACACCCCTGGCTACACCTTC	CSVVFRDTPGYTF
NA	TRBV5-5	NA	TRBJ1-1	TGTGCCAGCAGCTTGTATGCGCAGGGGAACACTGAAGCTTTCTTT	CASSLYAQGNTEAFF
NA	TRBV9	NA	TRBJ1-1	TGTGCCAGCAGCGTAGGTATGAACACTGAAGCTTTCTTT	CASSVGMNTEAFF
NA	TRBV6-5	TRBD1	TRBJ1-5	TGTGCCAGCAGCCCCGGGACAGGGGATGTTCAGCCCCAGCATTTT	CASSPGTGDVQPQHF
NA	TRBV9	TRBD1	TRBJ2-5	TGTGCCAGCAGCGCCGTGGGGACAGGGGAGACCCAGTACTTC	CASSAVGTGETQYF
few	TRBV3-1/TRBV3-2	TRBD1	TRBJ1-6	TGTGCCAGCAGCCAAAAAGGAGGGACAGGCGACGGTTCACCCCTCCACTTT	CASSQKGGTGDGSPLHF
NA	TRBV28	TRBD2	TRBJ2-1	TGTGCCAGCACCACTGGGGGACTAGCGGGAGGTGTGTTCAGCGACAATGAGCAGTTCTTC	CASTTGGLAGGVFSDNEQFF
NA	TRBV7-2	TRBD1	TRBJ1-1	TGTGCCAGCAGCTTATACACAGGGGTGAACACTGAAGCTTTCTTT	CASSLYTGVNTEAFF
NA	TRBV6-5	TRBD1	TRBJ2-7	TGTGCCAGCAGAAGAGGGACAGGGAAGTACGAGCAGTACTTC	CASRRGTGKYEQYF
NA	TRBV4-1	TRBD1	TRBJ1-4	TGCGCCAGCAGTCGCCTCAAGGGGGCTGGTAATGAAAAACTGTTTTTT	CASSRLKGAGNEKLFF
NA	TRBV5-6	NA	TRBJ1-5	TGTGCCAGCAGCTTGGCGAATCAGCCCCAGCATTTT	CASSLANQPQHF
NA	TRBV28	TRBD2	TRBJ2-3	TGTGCCAGCAGTCTTGGACTAGCGGGAGCCAGCACAGATACGCAGTATTTT	CASSLGLAGASTDTQYF
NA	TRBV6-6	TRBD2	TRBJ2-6	TGTGCCAGCAGCCCAACGACTAGCGGGAGGGCTAGCTCTGGGGCCAACGTCCTGACTTTC	CASSPTTSGRASSGANVLTF
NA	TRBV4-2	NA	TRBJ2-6	TGTGCCAGCAGCCAAGGGGGCACTGGGGCCAACGTCCTGACTTTC	CASSQGGTGANVLTF
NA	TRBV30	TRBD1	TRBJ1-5	TGTGCCTGGAGTGCCACGACAGGGTCTCAGCCCCAGCATTTT	CAWSATTGSQPQHF
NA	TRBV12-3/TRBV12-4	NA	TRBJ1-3	TGTGCCAGCAGTTTCGGCTCTGGAAACACCATATATTTT	CASSFGSGNTIYF
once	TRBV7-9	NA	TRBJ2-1	TGTGCCAGCAGCCCAGGGGGAGGTGAGCAGTTCTTC	CASSPGGGEQFF
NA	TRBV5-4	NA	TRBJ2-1	TGTGCCAGCAGCTCTCCGTCGGGGTCCAATGAGCAGTTCTTC	CASSSPSGSNEQFF
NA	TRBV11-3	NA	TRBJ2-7	TGTGCCAGCAGCCAGGTGGGAGACGAGCAGTACTTC	CASSQVGDEQYF
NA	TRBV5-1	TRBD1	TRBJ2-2	TGCGCCAGCAGCTTGGCCGTTACGCTCTGGGACAGCAAAAACACCGGGGAGCTGTTTTTT	CASSLAVTLWDSKNTGELFF
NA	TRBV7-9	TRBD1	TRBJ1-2	TGTGCCAGCACCAGAGTAGGGGGCGAAAAGGTTTATGGCTACACCTTC	CASTRVGGEKVYGYTF
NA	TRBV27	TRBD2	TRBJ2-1	TGTGCCAGCAGTTTATCCAGCGGGAGGGCCTACAATGAGCAGTTCTTC	CASSLSSGRAYNEQFF
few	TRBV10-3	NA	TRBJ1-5	TGTGCCATCATTCGGAGGGTTGGCAATCAGCCCCAGCATTTT	CAIIRRVGNQPQHF
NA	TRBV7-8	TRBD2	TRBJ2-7	TGTGCCAGCACCCACTACAGCGGGAGGGCCTACGAGCAGTACTTC	CASTHYSGRAYEQYF
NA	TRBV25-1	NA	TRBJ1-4	TGTGCCAGCAGTGATAGCATGCAGTTTAATGAAAAACTGTTTTTT	CASSDSMQFNEKLFF
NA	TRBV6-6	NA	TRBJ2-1	TGTGCCAGCAGTTACTCGATGAGTGAGCAGTTCTTC	CASSYSMSEQFF
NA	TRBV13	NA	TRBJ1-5	TGTGCCAGCAGCTTAAGCGGCAGCAATCAGCCCCAGCATTTT	CASSLSGSNQPQHF
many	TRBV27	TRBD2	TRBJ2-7	TGTGCCAGCGGTGATCGGGGAGGGCCGGACGAGCAGTACTTC	CASGDRGGPDEQYF
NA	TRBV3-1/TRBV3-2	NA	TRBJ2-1	TGTGCCAGCAGCCAATTCCCTTCCGGGACTTTTTACAATGAGCAGTTCTTC	CASSQFPSGTFYNEQFF
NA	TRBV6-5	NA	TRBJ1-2	TGTGCCAGCAGTTACTCGGGCAGGAAGAACTATGGCTACACCTTC	CASSYSGRKNYGYTF
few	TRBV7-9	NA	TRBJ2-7	TGTGCCAGCAGCTTATTAGGGGCCGACTACGAGCAGTACTTC	CASSLLGADYEQYF
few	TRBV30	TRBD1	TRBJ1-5	TGTGCCTGGAGTCGCGGACAGGGGTGGCAGCCCCAGCATTTT	CAWSRGQGWQPQHF
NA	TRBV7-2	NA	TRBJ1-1	TGTGCCAGCAGCTTAGGGAGTGTTGAAGCTTTCTTT	CASSLGSVEAFF
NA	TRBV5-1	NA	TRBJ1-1	TGCGCCAGCAGCTTCGGGTCAGGGATAAACACTGAAGCTTTCTTT	CASSFGSGINTEAFF
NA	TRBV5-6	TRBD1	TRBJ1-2	TGTGCCAGCAGCCGGCGGGGTACAGGGGCACAAACGGCTAACTATGGCTACACCTTC	CASSRRGTGAQTANYGYTF
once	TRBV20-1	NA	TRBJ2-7	TGCAGTGCTAGTGGGACTGGTTCCGAGCAGTACTTC	CSASGTGSEQYF
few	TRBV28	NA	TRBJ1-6	TGTGCCAGCAGGCCTGGACAGCTCAATTCACCCCTCCACTTT	CASRPGQLNSPLHF
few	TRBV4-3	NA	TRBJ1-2	TGCGCCAGCAGCCACTACACTAGCGGACAAACTATCTATGGCTACACCTTC	CASSHYTSGQTIYGYTF
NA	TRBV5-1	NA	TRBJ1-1	TGCGCCAGCAGCTCCCAGGGCTCGAGTACTGAAGCTTTCTTT	CASSSQGSSTEAFF
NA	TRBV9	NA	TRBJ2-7	TGTGCCAGCAGCGTAGGTGTGGGGAGCTACGAGCAGTACTTC	CASSVGVGSYEQYF
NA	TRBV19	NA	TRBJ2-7	TGTGCCAGTAGTATTTATGTCAGATCCTACGAGCAGTACTTC	CASSIYVRSYEQYF